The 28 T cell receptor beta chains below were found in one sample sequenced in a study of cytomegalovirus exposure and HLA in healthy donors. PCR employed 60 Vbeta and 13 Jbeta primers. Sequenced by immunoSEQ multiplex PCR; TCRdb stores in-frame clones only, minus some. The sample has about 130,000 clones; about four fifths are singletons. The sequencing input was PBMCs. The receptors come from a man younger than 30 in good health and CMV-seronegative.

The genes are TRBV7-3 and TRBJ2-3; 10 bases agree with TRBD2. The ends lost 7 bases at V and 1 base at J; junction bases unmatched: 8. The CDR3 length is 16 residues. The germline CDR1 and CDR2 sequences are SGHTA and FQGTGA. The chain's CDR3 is CASTPRAGGGTDTQYF. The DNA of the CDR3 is TGTGCCAGCACCCCCCGAGCGGGGGGGGGCACAGATACGCAGTATTTT.

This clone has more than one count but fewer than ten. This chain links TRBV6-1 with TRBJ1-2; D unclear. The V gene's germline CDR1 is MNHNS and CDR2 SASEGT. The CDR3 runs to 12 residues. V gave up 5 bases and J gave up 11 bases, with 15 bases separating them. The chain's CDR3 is CASSPQTLTYTF. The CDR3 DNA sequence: TGTGCCAGCAGTCCACAGACCCTAACTTACACCTTC.

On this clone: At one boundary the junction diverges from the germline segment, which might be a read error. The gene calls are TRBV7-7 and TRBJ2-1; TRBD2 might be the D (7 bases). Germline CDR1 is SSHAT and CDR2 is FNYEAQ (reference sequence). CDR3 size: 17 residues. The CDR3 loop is CASSLTRTRGLYNEQFF. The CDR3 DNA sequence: TGTGCTAGCAGCTTAACGAGGACGCGGGGGCTATACAATGAGCAGTTCTTC.

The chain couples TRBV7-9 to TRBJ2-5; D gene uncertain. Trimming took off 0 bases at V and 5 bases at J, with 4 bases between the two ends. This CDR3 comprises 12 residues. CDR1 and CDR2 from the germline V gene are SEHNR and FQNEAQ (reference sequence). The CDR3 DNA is TGTGCCAGCAGCTTAGCTCTTGAGACCCAGTACTTC. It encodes CASSLALETQYF. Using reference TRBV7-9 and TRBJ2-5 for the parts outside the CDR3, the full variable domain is DTGVSQNPRHKITKRGQNVTFRCDPISEHNRLYWYRQTLGQGPEFLTYFQNEAQLEKSRLLSDRFSAERPKGSFSTLEIQRTEQGDSAMYLCASSLALETQYFGPGTRLLVL.

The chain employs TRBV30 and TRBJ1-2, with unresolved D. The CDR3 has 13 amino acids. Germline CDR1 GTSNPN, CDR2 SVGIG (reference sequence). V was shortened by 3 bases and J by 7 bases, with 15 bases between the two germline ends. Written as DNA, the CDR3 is TGTGCCTGGAGCGTCGCTCAGAGGGCTGGCTACACCTTC. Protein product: CAWSVAQRAGYTF.

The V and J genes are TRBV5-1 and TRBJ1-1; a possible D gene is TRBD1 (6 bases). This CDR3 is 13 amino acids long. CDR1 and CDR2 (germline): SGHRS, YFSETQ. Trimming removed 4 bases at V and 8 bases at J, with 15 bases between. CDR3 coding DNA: TGCGCCAGCAGCCCAAACCTGGACAGCGAAGCTTTCTTT. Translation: CASSPNLDSEAFF.

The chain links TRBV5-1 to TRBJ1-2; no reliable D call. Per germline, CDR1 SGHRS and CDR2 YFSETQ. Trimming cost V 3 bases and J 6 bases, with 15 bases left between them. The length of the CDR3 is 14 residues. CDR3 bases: TGCGCCAGCAGCTACTCCGGGGAAGAGAATGGCTACACCTTC. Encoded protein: CASSYSGEENGYTF. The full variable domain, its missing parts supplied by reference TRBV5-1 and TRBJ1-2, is KAGVTQTPRYLIKTRGQQVTLSCSPISGHRSVSWYQQTPGQGLQFLFEYFSETQRNKGNFPGRFSGRQFSNSRSEMNVSTLELGDSALYLCASSYSGEENGYTFGSGTRLTVV.

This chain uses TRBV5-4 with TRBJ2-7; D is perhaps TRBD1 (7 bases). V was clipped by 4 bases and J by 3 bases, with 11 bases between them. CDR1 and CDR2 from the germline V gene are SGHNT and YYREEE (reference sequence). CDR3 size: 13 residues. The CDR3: CASSGRDSYEQYF. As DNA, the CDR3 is TGTGCCAGCAGCGGGCGGGACAGCTACGAGCAGTACTTC. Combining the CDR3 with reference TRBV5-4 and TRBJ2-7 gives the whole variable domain ETGVTQSPTHLIKTRGQQVTLRCSSQSGHNTVSWYQQALGQGPQFIFQYYREEENGRGNFPPRFSGLQFPNYSSELNVNALELDDSALYLCASSGRDSYEQYFGPGTRLTVT.

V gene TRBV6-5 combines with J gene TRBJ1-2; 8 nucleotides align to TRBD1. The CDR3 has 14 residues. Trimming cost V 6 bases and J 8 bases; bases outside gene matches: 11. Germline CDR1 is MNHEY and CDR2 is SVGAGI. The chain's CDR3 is CASRPDRGFYGYTF. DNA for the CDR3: TGTGCCAGCAGACCCGACAGGGGATTCTACGGCTACACCTTC.

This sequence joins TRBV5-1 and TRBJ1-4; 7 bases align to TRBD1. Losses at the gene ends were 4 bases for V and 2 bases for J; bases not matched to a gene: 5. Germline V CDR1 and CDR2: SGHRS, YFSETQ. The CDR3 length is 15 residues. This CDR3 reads CASSGTGETNEKLFF. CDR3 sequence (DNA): TGCGCCAGCAGCGGTACAGGGGAGACTAATGAAAAACTGTTTTTT.

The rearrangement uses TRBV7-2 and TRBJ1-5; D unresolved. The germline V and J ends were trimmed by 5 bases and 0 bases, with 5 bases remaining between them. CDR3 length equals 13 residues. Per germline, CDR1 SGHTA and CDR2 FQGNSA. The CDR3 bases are TGTGCCAGCAGCCCTTATAGCAATCAGCCCCAGCATTTT. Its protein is CASSPYSNQPQHF.

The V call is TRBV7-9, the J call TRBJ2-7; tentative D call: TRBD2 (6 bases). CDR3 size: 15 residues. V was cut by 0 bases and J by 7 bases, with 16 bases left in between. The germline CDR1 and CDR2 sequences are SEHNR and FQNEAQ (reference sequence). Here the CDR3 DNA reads TGTGCCAGCAGCTTAGCTGGGCCTAGCGCCCGAGAGCAGTACTTC. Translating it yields CASSLAGPSAREQYF.

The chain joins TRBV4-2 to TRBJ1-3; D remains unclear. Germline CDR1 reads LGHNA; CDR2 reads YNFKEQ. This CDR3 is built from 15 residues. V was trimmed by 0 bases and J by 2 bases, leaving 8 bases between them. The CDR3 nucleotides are TGTGCCAGCAGCCAAGAAGAACTACCTGGAAACACCATATATTTT. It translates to CASSQEELPGNTIYF.

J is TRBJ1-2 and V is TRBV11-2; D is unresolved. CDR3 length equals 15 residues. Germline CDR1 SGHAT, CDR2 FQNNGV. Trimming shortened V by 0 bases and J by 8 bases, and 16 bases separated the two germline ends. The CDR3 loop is CASSLDSSGFKGYTF. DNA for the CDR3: TGTGCCAGCAGCTTAGATTCATCGGGATTTAAGGGCTACACCTTC.

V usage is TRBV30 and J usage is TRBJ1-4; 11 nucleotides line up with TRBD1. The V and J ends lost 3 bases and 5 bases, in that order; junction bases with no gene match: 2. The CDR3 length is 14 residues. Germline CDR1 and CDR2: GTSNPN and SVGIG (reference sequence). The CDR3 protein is CAWRGDRGNEKLFF. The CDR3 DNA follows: TGTGCCTGGAGGGGGGACAGGGGGAATGAAAAACTGTTTTTT.

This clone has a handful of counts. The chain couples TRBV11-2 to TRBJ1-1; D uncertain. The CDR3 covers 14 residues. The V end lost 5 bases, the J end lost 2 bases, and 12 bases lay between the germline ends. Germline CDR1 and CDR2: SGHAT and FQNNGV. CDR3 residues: CASSPPTVNTEAFF. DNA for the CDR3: TGTGCCAGCAGCCCCCCCACAGTTAACACTGAAGCTTTCTTT.

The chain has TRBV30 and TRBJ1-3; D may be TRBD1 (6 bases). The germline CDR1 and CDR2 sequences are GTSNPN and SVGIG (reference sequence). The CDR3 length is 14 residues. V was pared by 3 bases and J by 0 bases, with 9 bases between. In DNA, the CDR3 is TGTGCCTGGAGGAGGGGGACCTCTGGAAACACCATATATTTT. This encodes CAWRRGTSGNTIYF.

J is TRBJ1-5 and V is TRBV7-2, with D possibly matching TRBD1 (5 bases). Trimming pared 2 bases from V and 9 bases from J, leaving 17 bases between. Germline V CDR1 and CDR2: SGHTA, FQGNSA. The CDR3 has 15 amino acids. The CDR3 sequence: CASSLLFQGDGPQHF. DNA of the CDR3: TGTGCCAGCAGCTTACTTTTCCAGGGCGATGGGCCCCAGCATTTT.

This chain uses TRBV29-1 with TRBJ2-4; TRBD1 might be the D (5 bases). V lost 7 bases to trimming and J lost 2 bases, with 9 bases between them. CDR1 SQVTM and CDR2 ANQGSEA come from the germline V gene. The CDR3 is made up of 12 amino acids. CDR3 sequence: CSGRVTKNIQYF. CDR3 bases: TGCAGCGGCAGGGTCACCAAAAACATTCAGTACTTC. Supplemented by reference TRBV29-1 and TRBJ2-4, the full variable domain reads SAVISQKPSRDICQRGTSLTIQCQVDSQVTMMFWYRQQPGQSLTLIATANQGSEATYESGFVIDKFPISRPNLTFSTLTVSNMSPEDSSIYLCSGRVTKNIQYFGAGTRLSVL.

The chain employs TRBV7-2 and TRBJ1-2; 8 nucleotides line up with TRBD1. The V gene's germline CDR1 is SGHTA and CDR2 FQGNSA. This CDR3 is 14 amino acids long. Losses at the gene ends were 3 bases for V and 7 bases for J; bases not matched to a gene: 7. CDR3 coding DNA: TGTGCCAGCAGCTTTGTGCAGGGGGCGCGTGGCTACACCTTC. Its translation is CASSFVQGARGYTF. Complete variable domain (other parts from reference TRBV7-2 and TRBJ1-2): GAGVSQSPSNKVTEKGKDVELRCDPISGHTALYWYRQSLGQGLEFLIYFQGNSAPDKSGLPSDRFSAERTGGSVSTLTIQRTQQEDSAVYLCASSFVQGARGYTFGSGTRLTVV.

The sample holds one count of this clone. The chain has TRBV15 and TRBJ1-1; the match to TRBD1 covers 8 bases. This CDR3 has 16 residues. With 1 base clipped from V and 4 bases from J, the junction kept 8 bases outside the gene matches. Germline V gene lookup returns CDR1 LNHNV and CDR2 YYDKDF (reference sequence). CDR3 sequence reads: CATSRVQGAVGTEAFF. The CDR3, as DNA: TGTGCCACCAGCAGAGTTCAGGGGGCAGTGGGCACTGAAGCTTTCTTT.

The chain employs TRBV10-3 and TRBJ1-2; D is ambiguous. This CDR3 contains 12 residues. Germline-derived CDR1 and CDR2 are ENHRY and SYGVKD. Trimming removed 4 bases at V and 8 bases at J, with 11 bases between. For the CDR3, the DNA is TGTGCCATCAGTGGCTTTCGTAGCGGCTACACCTTC. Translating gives CAISGFRSGYTF.

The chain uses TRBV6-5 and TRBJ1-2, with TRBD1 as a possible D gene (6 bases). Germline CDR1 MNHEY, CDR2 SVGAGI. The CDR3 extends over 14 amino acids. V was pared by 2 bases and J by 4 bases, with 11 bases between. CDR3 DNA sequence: TGTGCCAGCAGTTACGGACAGCGGACCTATGGCTACACCTTC. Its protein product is CASSYGQRTYGYTF.

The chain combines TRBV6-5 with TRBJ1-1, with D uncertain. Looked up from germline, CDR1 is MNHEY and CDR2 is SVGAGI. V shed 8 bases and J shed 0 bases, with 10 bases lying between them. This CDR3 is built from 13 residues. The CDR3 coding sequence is TGTGCCAGCGGTGGGCAGTTGAACACTGAAGCTTTCTTT. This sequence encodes CASGGQLNTEAFF.

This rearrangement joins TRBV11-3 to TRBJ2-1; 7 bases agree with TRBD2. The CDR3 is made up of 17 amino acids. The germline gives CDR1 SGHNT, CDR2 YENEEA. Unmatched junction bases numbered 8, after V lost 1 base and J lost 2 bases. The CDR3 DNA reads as TGTGCCAGCAGCTTAGGGGTCGCGGGGGAACCCTACAATGAGCAGTTCTTC. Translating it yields CASSLGVAGEPYNEQFF.

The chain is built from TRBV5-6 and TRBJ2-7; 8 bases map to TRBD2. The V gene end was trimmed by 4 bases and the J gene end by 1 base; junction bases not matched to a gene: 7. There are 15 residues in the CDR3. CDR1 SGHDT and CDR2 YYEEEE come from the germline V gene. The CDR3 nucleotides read TGTGCCAGCAGCCCGGGGGGGATTGTGTCCTACGAGCAGTACTTC. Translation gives CASSPGGIVSYEQYF.

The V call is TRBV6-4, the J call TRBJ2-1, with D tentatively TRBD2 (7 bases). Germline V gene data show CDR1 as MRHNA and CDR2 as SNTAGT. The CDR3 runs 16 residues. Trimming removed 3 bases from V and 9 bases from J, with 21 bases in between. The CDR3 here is CASSEELTGGRSEQFF. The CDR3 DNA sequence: TGTGCCAGCAGTGAGGAGTTGACGGGGGGCCGCAGTGAGCAGTTCTTC.

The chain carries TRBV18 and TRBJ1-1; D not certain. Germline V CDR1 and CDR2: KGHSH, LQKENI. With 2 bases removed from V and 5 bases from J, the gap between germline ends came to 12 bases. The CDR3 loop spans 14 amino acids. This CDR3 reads CASSPRRDGTEAFF. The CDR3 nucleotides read TGTGCCAGCTCACCAAGGAGGGATGGGACTGAAGCTTTCTTT.